These 30 T cell receptor beta chains share one sample of origin, sequenced in a study of blood T cell repertoires in COVID-19. Profiled with immunoSEQ multiplex PCR; TCRdb holds only in-frame clones, not every one. Of 200,000 to 250,000 clones in the sample, 80% to 95% were seen once. The sample was peripheral blood. The receptors derive from a man between 60 and 70 years old with COVID-19, enrolled during active disease.

This chain uses TRBV11-1 with TRBJ2-7; 8 bases align to TRBD2. J lost 3 bases, V lost 2 bases, and 6 bases had no gene match. CDR3 length equals 15 residues. Germline CDR1 is SGHAT and CDR2 is FQDESV (reference sequence). The CDR3 sequence: CASSLSVGGDYEQYF. The CDR3, as DNA: TGTGCCAGCAGCTTATCGGTCGGGGGGGACTACGAGCAGTACTTC. The full variable domain, completed using reference TRBV11-1 and TRBJ2-7, is EAEVAQSPRYKITEKSQAVAFWCDPISGHATLYWYRQILGQGPELLVQFQDESVVDDSQLPKDRFSAERLKGVDSTLKIQPAELGDSAMYLCASSLSVGGDYEQYFGPGTRLTVT.

The count of this clone is one. The chain is built from TRBV6-4 and TRBJ2-6, with 8 positions matching TRBD1. Germline V CDR1 and CDR2: MRHNA, SNTAGT. The length of the CDR3 is 17 residues. The trim removed 10 bases at V and 0 bases at J, leaving 11 bases unmatched. CDR3 coding DNA: TGTGCCACCCTTGCTGGGACAGGACGCTCTGGGGCCAACGTCCTGACTTTC. Encoded protein: CATLAGTGRSGANVLTF.

The genes are TRBV18 and TRBJ2-3; 11 nucleotides agree with TRBD2. The V segment lost 4 bases and the J segment 1 base; nucleotides outside the gene matches: 4. The CDR3 length is 16 residues. From germline, CDR1 is KGHSH and CDR2 LQKENI. The DNA for the CDR3 is TGTGCCAGCTCACTACTACTAGCGGGGGGCACAGATACGCAGTATTTT. Amino acid sequence: CASSLLLAGGTDTQYF.

This clone was seen only a few times. The rearrangement uses TRBV3-1 (or the pseudogene TRBV3-2) and TRBJ1-1; D remains unclear. Trimming left V 0 bases short and J 0 bases short, with 8 bases between. The CDR3 has 15 amino acids. Germline V gene sequence: CDR1 LGHDT, CDR2 YNNKEL (reference sequence). In DNA form, the CDR3 reads TGTGCCAGCAGCCAAGAACTCGGGATGAACACTGAAGCTTTCTTT. It yields the protein CASSQELGMNTEAFF.

This clone was detected only once. The chain employs TRBV9 and TRBJ2-2; possibly TRBD1 for D (5 bases). Trimming cost V 0 bases and J 4 bases, with 10 bases left between them. The germline V gene has CDR1 SGDLS and CDR2 YYNGEE. The CDR3 totals 15 residues. The CDR3 bases are TGTGCCAGCAGCGTAGTGGGGCTCGGCACCGGGGAGCTGTTTTTT. Its translation is CASSVVGLGTGELFF.

J is TRBJ2-1 and V is TRBV19, with 8 positions matching TRBD1. V gave up 5 bases and J gave up 7 bases; unmatched junction bases: 10. The germline CDR1 and CDR2 sequences are LNHDA and SQIVND (reference sequence). The CDR3 length is 15 residues. The CDR3 nucleotides are TGTGCCAGTAGTCTAGGACAGGGCACCTTTAATGAGCAGTTCTTC. Its translation is CASSLGQGTFNEQFF. Using reference TRBV19 and TRBJ2-1 for the parts outside the CDR3, the full variable domain is DGGITQSPKYLFRKEGQNVTLSCEQNLNHDAMYWYRQDPGQGLRLIYYSQIVNDFQKGDIAEGYSVSREKKESFPLTVTSAQKNPTAFYLCASSLGQGTFNEQFFGPGTRLTVL.

The rearrangement joins TRBV2 to TRBJ2-2, with 7 bases fitting TRBD1. The V gene end was trimmed by 6 bases and the J gene end by 7 bases; junction bases not matched to a gene: 8. Germline assignment: CDR1 SNHLY and CDR2 FYNNEI. The CDR3 length is 14 residues. The CDR3 DNA sequence: TGTGCCAGCAGGATGACAGGGCAGGGCGGGGAGCTGTTTTTT. Its translation: CASRMTGQGGELFF.

This clone was seen only a few times. The sample carries other DNA sequences with the same CDR3. The chain uses TRBV12-3 or TRBV12-4 and TRBJ2-7, with a tentative D call TRBD2 (6 bases). V shed 5 bases and J shed 2 bases, with 10 bases lying between them. The CDR3 consists of 13 residues. Here the CDR3 reads CASSGGNPYEQYF. The DNA for the CDR3 is TGTGCCAGCAGTGGAGGGAACCCCTACGAGCAGTACTTC.

On this clone itself: This CDR3 is also generated by other DNA sequences in the sample. V gene TRBV5-4 combines with J gene TRBJ1-3; 8 nucleotides agree with TRBD1. The CDR3 consists of 15 residues. The trim removed 1 base at V and 0 bases at J, leaving 0 bases unmatched. Germline CDR1 reads SGHNT; CDR2 reads YYREEE (reference sequence). The CDR3 region is CASSLTGGSGNTIYF. CDR3 bases: TGTGCCAGCAGCTTGACAGGGGGCTCTGGAAACACCATATATTTT.

The chain has TRBV9 and TRBJ1-1; tentatively, D is TRBD1 (6 bases). The CDR3 is 15 residues long. CDR1 SGDLS and CDR2 YYNGEE come from the germline V gene. Trimming pared 0 bases from V and 0 bases from J, leaving 9 bases between. In DNA, the CDR3 is TGTGCCAGCAGCGTAGGGACAGTCTTGAACACTGAAGCTTTCTTT. Encoded protein: CASSVGTVLNTEAFF.

The chain recombines TRBV28 with TRBJ2-1, with D possibly matching TRBD2 (6 bases). The CDR3 runs 14 residues. Germline CDR1 MDHEN, CDR2 SYDVKM. Trimming stripped 4 bases from V and 7 bases from J, with 14 bases between. The DNA of the CDR3 is TGTGCCAGCAGTTCGGCGGGAAGGTCGAATGAGCAGTTCTTC. Amino acid sequence: CASSSAGRSNEQFF.

This clone was recorded once. The genes are TRBV7-3 and TRBJ1-2; 7 bases are shared with TRBD1. The germline CDR1 and CDR2 sequences are SGHTA and FQGTGA. Trimming took 5 bases from V and 8 from J; bases not matched to a gene: 8. The CDR3 is 13 amino acids. The CDR3 reads CASSGGQSRGYTF. The DNA of the CDR3 is TGTGCCAGCAGCGGGGGACAGTCTAGGGGCTACACCTTC.

V usage is TRBV3-1 (or the pseudogene TRBV3-2) and J usage is TRBJ1-1; weak D call: TRBD1 (6 bases). The CDR3 is made up of 15 amino acids. Trimming pared 2 bases from V and 6 bases from J, leaving 16 bases between. CDR1 is LGHDT and CDR2 is YNNKEL in the germline V gene (reference sequence). The CDR3 coding sequence is TGTGCCAGCAGCCAATCGGGCTCCAAGGGGGCTGAAGCTTTCTTT. This codes for CASSQSGSKGAEAFF.

This chain links TRBV18 with TRBJ2-1; a possible D gene is TRBD2 (6 bases). Germline CDR1 reads KGHSH; CDR2 reads LQKENI. The CDR3 sequence is 15 residues long. V lost 2 bases, J lost 2 bases, and 10 bases lay in between. Here the CDR3 DNA reads TGTGCCAGCTCACCAGGCGGGGACCCCTACAATGAGCAGTTCTTC. It encodes CASSPGGDPYNEQFF.

The chain recombines TRBV30 with TRBJ2-1; D is uncertain. The ends were cut back, 2 bases at V and 8 bases at J, with 7 bases in the middle. The V gene's germline CDR1 is GTSNPN and CDR2 SVGIG (reference sequence). The CDR3 length is 11 residues. In DNA form, the CDR3 reads TGTGCCTGGAGTTCCGGGTATGAGCAGTTCTTC. Protein product: CAWSSGYEQFF.

This clone was recorded only once. The chain recombines TRBV3-1 (or the pseudogene TRBV3-2) with TRBJ1-4, with D possibly being TRBD1 (5 bases). This CDR3 spans 14 amino acids. Germline loops: CDR1 LGHDT, CDR2 YNNKEL (reference sequence). The V end lost 4 bases, the J end lost 2 bases, and 8 bases lay between the germline ends. The chain's CDR3 is CASSRAGTNEKLFF. CDR3 nucleotide sequence: TGTGCCAGCAGCCGGGCAGGGACTAATGAAAAACTGTTTTTT.

V and J are TRBV5-5 and TRBJ2-7; 10 nucleotides align to TRBD1. Germline trimming cut 3 bases from V and 3 bases from J; bases unmatched to any gene: 6. The CDR3 is 15 amino acids. Germline CDR1 reads SGHKS; CDR2 reads YYEKEE (reference sequence). The CDR3 bases are TGTGCCAGCAGCTCCACGGACAGGGGGATCTACGAGCAGTACTTC. Translation gives CASSSTDRGIYEQYF.

This clone showed up just a few times. The chain recombines TRBV5-5 with TRBJ2-7, with 9 bases lining up with TRBD1. Germline CDR1 and CDR2: SGHKS and YYEKEE (reference sequence). The V and J ends lost 0 bases and 6 bases, in that order; junction bases with no gene match: 7. The CDR3 loop spans 15 amino acids. The CDR3 region is CASSLDRGRVLEQYF. The CDR3, as DNA: TGTGCCAGCAGCTTGGACAGGGGGCGGGTCCTCGAGCAGTACTTC.

J is TRBJ2-6 and V is TRBV6-5, with D unresolved. Per germline, CDR1 MNHEY and CDR2 SVGAGI. Trimming removed 2 bases from V and 1 base from J, with 9 bases in between. This CDR3 region has 16 residues. This chain's CDR3 is CASSYSFGSGANVLTF. The DNA of the CDR3 is TGTGCCAGCAGTTACAGTTTCGGGTCTGGGGCCAACGTCCTGACTTTC.

A remark on this clone: This CDR3 is also generated by other DNA sequences in the sample. This chain joins TRBV29-1 and TRBJ1-5, with D unclear. CDR3 length equals 12 residues. CDR1 and CDR2 from the germline V gene are SQVTM and ANQGSEA. The V gene lost 4 bases and the J gene lost 4 bases, with 8 bases spanning the gap. The CDR3 nucleotides are TGCAGCGTTGGGGCTGAAAATCAGCCCCAGCATTTT. Protein: CSVGAENQPQHF.

V and J are TRBV28 and TRBJ2-2, with D hard to call. Trimming removed 3 bases at V and 1 base at J, with 6 bases between. CDR1 is MDHEN and CDR2 is SYDVKM in the germline V gene. CDR3 length equals 14 residues. CDR3: CASSFVRNTGELFF. Here the CDR3 DNA reads TGTGCCAGCAGTTTCGTCCGGAACACCGGGGAGCTGTTTTTT.

This chain connects TRBV9 to TRBJ1-3; D gene ambiguous. The CDR3 consists of 16 residues. Germline V CDR1 and CDR2: SGDLS, YYNGEE. V was pared by 0 bases and J by 0 bases, with 10 bases between. CDR3 in amino acids: CASSVVEGTSGNTIYF. DNA of the CDR3: TGTGCCAGCAGCGTAGTGGAGGGTACCTCTGGAAACACCATATATTTT.

With respect to this clone: The same CDR3 also results from other DNA sequences found in this sample. V gene TRBV5-1 combines with J gene TRBJ2-2, with a weak D call TRBD1 (6 bases). CDR3 length: 15 residues. Trimming took off 0 bases at V and 2 bases at J, with 8 bases between the two ends. Germline V gives CDR1 SGHRS, CDR2 YFSETQ. The CDR3 protein is CASSLGRGNTGELFF. As DNA, the CDR3 is TGCGCCAGCAGCTTGGGCAGGGGAAACACCGGGGAGCTGTTTTTT.

V and J are TRBV9 and TRBJ1-2; D unresolved. CDR3 size: 12 residues. Germline loops: CDR1 SGDLS, CDR2 YYNGEE. Trimming pared 0 bases from V and 6 bases from J, leaving 6 bases between. CDR3 region: CASSVVGDGYTF. As DNA, the CDR3 is TGTGCCAGCAGCGTAGTCGGGGATGGCTACACCTTC.

This chain uses TRBV4-2 with TRBJ1-6, with 8 positions matching TRBD1. In germline, CDR1 is LGHNA, CDR2 YNFKEQ. The CDR3 has 15 amino acids. The ends lost 2 bases at V and 9 bases at J; junction bases unmatched: 6. CDR3 in amino acids: CASSQYRDRPSPLHF. CDR3 in DNA: TGTGCCAGCAGCCAATACCGGGACAGGCCTTCACCCCTCCACTTT.

J is TRBJ2-1 and V is TRBV6-2 or TRBV6-3; D possibly corresponds to TRBD2 (6 bases). Per germline, CDR1 MNHEY and CDR2 SVGEGT. V lost 4 bases to trimming and J lost 7 bases, with 17 bases between them. The CDR3 has 15 amino acids. CDR3 nucleotides: TGTGCCAGCAGTTCCGGGCCGGGAGTCGGGAATGAGCAGTTCTTC. This gives the protein CASSSGPGVGNEQFF.

The chain uses TRBV6-6 and TRBJ2-2; 11 positions match TRBD2. The CDR3 covers 16 residues. V lost 8 bases to trimming and J lost 3 bases; unmatched junction nucleotides: 8. The germline gives CDR1 MNHNY, CDR2 SVGAGI (reference sequence). CDR3 region: CASRGLAATYTGELFF. The CDR3 DNA follows: TGTGCCAGCCGGGGACTAGCGGCTACTTACACCGGGGAGCTGTTTTTT.

The chain combines TRBV7-8 with TRBJ1-5, with TRBD1 as a possible D gene (6 bases). V dropped 5 bases and J dropped 2 bases, with 28 bases sitting between them. CDR3 length equals 20 residues. Germline V gives CDR1 SGHVS, CDR2 FQNEAQ. CDR3 residues: CASSTHAPGQGMMGNQPQHF. The CDR3 nucleotides read TGTGCCAGCAGCACCCACGCCCCCGGGCAGGGGATGATGGGCAATCAGCCCCAGCATTTT.

This rearrangement joins TRBV18 to TRBJ2-7; TRBD2 is a possible D gene (5 bases). CDR1 and CDR2 (germline): KGHSH, LQKENI. This CDR3 contains 16 residues. V was shortened by 4 bases and J by 2 bases, with 18 bases between the two germline ends. The CDR3 coding sequence is TGTGCCAGCTCACAGGACTTTTCGGCGGTACCCTACGAGCAGTACTTC. Amino acid sequence: CASSQDFSAVPYEQYF.

The rearrangement links TRBV6-5 to TRBJ2-1; D not resolved. The CDR3 runs to 14 residues. Trimming took 1 base from V and 6 from J, leaving 10 bases between them. Germline V gene lookup returns CDR1 MNHEY and CDR2 SVGAGI. CDR3 nucleotide sequence: TGTGCCAGCAGTTACTGGGCCAGTTCCAATGAGCAGTTCTTC. It translates to CASSYWASSNEQFF.